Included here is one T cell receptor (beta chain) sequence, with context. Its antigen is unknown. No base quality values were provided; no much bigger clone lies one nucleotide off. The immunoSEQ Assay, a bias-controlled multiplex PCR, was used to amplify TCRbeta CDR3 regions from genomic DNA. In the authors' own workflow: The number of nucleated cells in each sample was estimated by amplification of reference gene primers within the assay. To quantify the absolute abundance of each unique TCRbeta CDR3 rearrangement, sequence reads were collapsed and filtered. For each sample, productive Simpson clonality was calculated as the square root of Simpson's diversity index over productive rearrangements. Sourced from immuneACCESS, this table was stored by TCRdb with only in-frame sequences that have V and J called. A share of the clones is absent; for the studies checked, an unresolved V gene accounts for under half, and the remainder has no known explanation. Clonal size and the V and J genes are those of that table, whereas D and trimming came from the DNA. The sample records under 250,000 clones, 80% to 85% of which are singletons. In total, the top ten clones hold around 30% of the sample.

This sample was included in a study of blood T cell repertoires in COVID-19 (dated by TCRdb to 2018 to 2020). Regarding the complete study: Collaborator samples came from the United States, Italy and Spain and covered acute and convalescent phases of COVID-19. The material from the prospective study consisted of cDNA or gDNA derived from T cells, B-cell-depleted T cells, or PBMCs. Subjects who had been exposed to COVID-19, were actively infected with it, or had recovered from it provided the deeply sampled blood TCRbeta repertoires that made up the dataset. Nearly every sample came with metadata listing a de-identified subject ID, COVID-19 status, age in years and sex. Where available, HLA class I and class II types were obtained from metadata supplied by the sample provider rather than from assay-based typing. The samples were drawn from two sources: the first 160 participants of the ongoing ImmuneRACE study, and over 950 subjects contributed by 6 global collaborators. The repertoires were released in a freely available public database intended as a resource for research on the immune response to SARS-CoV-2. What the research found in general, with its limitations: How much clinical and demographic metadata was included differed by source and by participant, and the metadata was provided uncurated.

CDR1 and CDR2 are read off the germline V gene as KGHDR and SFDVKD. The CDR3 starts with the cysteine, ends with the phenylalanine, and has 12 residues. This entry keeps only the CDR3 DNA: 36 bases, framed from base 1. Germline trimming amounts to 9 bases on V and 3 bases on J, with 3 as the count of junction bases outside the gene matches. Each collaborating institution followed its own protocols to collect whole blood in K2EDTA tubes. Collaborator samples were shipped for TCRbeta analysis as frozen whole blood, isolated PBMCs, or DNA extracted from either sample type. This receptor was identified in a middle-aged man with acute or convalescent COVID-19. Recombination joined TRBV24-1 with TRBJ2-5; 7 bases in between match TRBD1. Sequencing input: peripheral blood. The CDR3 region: CATSGGEETQYF. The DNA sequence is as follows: TGTGCCACCTCAGGGGGTGAAGAGACCCAGTACTTC.